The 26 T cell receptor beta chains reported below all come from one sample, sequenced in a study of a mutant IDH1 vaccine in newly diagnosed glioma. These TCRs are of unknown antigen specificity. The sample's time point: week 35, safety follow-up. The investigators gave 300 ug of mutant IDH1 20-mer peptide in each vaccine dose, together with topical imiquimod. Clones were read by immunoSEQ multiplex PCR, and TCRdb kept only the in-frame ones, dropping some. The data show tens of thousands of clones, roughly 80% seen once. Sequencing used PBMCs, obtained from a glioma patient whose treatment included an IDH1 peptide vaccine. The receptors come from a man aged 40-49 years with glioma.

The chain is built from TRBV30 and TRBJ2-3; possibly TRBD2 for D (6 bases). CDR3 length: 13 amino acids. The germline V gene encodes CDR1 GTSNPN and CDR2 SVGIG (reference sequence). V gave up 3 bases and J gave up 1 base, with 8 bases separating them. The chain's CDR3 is CAWSGGGTDTQYF. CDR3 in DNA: TGTGCCTGGAGCGGCGGGGGCACAGATACGCAGTATTTT.

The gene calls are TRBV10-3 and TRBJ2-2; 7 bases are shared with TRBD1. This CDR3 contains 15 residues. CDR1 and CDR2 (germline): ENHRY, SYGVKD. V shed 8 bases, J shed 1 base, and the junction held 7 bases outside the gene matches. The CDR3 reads CAIQTGSRNTGELFF. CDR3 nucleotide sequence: TGTGCCATCCAGACAGGGTCTCGGAACACCGGGGAGCTGTTTTTT.

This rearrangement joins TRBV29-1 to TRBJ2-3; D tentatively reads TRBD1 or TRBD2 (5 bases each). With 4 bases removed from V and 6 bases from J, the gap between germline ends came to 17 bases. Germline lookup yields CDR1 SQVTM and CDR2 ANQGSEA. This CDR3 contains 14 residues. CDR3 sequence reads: CSVVRYRDRDTQYF. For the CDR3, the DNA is TGCAGCGTTGTACGATATAGGGACCGTGATACGCAGTATTTT.

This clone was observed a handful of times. The CDR3: CASSLMGELGETQYF. CDR3 nucleotide sequence: TGTGCCAGCAGCTTAATGGGGGAACTTGGGGAGACCCAGTACTTC. V is TRBV7-9 and J is TRBJ2-5, with D perhaps matching TRBD1 or TRBD2 (5 bases each). The CDR3 runs 15 residues. Germline V gives CDR1 SEHNR, CDR2 FQNEAQ (reference sequence). The ends were cut back, 2 bases at V and 5 bases at J, with 15 bases in the middle.

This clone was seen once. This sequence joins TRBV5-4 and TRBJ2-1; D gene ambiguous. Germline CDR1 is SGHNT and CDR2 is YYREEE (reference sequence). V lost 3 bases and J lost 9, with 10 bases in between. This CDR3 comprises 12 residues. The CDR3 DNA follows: TGTGCCAGCAGCTCTCCCGATCTTGAGCAGTTCTTC. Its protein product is CASSSPDLEQFF.

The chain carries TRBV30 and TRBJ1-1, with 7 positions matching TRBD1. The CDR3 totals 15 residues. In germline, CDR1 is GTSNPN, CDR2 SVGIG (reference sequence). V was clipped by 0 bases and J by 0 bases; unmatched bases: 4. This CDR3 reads CAWSVQGRLNTEAFF. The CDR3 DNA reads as TGTGCCTGGAGTGTACAGGGGCGATTGAACACTGAAGCTTTCTTT. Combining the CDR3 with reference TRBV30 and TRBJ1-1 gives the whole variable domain SQTIHQWPATLVQPVGSPLSLECTVEGTSNPNLYWYRQAAGRGLQLLFYSVGIGQISSEVPQNLSASRPQDRQFILSSKKLLLSDSGFYLCAWSVQGRLNTEAFFGQGTRLTVV.

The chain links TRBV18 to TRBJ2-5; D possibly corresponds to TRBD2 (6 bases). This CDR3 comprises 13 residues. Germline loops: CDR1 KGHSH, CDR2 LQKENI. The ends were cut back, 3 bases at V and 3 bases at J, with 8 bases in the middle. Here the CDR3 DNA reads TGTGCCAGCTCACCTGGAGGGGAAGAGACCCAGTACTTC. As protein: CASSPGGEETQYF.

This chain's CDR3 is CASSPDGGPAGYTF. The DNA of the CDR3 is TGTGCCAGCAGCCCGGACGGGGGACCTGCTGGCTACACCTTC. The rearrangement uses TRBV5-6 and TRBJ1-2; D might be TRBD1 (5 bases). The germline gives CDR1 SGHDT, CDR2 YYEEEE. The CDR3 totals 14 residues. Trimming stripped 4 bases from V and 7 bases from J, with 17 bases between.

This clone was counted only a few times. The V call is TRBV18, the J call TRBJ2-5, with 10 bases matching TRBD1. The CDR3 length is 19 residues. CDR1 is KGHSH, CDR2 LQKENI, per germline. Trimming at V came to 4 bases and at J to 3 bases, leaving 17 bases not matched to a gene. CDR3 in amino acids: CASSLTGTGAPIPEETQYF. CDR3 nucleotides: TGTGCCAGCTCACTCACCGGGACAGGGGCCCCAATCCCGGAAGAGACCCAGTACTTC.

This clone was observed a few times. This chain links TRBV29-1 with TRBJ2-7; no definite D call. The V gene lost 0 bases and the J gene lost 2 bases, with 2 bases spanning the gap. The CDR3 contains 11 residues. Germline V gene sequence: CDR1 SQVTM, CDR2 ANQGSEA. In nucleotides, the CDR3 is TGCAGCGTTGAAGAGACCTACGAGCAGTACTTC. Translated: CSVEETYEQYF.

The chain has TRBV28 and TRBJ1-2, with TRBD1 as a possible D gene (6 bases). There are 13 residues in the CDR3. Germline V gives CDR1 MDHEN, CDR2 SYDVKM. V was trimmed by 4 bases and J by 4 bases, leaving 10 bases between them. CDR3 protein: CASSSTGVYGYTF. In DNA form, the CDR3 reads TGTGCCAGCAGTTCGACAGGAGTCTATGGCTACACCTTC.

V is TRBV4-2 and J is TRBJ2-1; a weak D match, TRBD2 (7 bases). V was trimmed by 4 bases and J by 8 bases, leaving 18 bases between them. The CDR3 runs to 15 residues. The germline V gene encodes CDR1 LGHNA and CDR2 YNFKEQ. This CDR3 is CASSLGGAFGDEQFF. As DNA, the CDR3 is TGTGCCAGCAGCCTGGGGGGGGCCTTTGGGGATGAGCAGTTCTTC.

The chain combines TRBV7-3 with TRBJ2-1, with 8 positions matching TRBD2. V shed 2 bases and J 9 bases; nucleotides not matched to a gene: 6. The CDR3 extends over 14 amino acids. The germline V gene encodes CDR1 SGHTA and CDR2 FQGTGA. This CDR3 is CASSLAGGKVEQFF. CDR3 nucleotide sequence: TGTGCCAGCAGCTTAGCGGGAGGAAAAGTTGAGCAGTTCTTC.

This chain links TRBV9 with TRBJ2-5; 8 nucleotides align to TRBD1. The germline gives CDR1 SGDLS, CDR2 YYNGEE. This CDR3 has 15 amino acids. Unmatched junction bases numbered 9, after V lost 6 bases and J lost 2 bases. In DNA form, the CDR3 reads TGTGCCAGCACCGCGACCGGGACAGGACAAGAGACCCAGTACTTC. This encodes CASTATGTGQETQYF.

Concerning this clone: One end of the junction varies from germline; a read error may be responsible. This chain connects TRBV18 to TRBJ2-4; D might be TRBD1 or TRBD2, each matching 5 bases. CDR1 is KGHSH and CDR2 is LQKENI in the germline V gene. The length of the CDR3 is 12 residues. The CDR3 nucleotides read TGTGCCAGCTCACCACAGGGGAGACACCTCTCGTTC. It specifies CASSPQGRHLSF.

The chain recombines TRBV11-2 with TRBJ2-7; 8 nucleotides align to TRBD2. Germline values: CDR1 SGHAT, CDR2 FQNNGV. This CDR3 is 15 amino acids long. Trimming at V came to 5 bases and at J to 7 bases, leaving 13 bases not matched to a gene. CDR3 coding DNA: TGTGCCAGCAGCGTGAGTAGCGGGAAAGTGTGGGAGCAGTACTTC. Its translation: CASSVSSGKVWEQYF.

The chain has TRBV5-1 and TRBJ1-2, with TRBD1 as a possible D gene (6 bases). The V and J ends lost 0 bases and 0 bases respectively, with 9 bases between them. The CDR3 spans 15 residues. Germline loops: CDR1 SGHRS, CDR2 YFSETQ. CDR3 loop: CASSLATGTNYGYTF. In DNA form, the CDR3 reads TGCGCCAGCAGCTTGGCGACAGGCACTAACTATGGCTACACCTTC. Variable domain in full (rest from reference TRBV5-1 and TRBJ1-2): KAGVTQTPRYLIKTRGQQVTLSCSPISGHRSVSWYQQTPGQGLQFLFEYFSETQRNKGNFPGRFSGRQFSNSRSEMNVSTLELGDSALYLCASSLATGTNYGYTFGSGTRLTVV.

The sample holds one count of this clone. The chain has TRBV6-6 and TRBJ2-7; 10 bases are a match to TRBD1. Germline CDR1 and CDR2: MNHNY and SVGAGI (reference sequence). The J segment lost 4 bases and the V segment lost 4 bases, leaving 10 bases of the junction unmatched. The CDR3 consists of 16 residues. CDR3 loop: CASSSLRDRGGYEQYF. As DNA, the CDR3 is TGTGCCAGCAGTTCCCTTAGGGACAGGGGAGGGTACGAGCAGTACTTC.

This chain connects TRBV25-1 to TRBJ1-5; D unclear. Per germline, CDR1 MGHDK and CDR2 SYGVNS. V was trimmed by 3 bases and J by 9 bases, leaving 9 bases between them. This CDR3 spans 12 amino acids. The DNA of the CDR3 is TGTGCCAGCAGTGATCAGGTTGGGCCCCAGCATTTT. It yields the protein CASSDQVGPQHF.

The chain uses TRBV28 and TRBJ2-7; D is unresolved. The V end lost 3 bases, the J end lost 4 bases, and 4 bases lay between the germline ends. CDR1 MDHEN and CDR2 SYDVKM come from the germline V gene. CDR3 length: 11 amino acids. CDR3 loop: CASSFKYEQYF. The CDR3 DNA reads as TGTGCCAGCAGTTTCAAATACGAGCAGTACTTC.

CDR3 protein: CASSLVGKAFHEQFF. Here the CDR3 DNA reads TGTGCCAGCAGCTTAGTGGGGAAAGCCTTCCATGAGCAGTTCTTC. The chain is built from TRBV7-2 and TRBJ2-1; no clear D gene. The CDR3 is made up of 15 amino acids. The germline CDR1 and CDR2 sequences are SGHTA and FQGNSA. V was cut by 1 base and J by 8 bases, with 15 bases left in between. Complete variable domain (other parts from reference TRBV7-2 and TRBJ2-1): GAGVSQSPSNKVTEKGKDVELRCDPISGHTALYWYRQSLGQGLEFLIYFQGNSAPDKSGLPSDRFSAERTGGSVSTLTIQRTQQEDSAVYLCASSLVGKAFHEQFFGPGTRLTVL.

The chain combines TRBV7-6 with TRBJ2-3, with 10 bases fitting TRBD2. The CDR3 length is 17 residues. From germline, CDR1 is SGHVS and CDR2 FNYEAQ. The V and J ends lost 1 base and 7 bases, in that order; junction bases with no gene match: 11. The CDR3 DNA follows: TGTGCCAGCAGCTTAGTAGCGGGAGGCTCCCTGGGAAATACGCAGTATTTT. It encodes CASSLVAGGSLGNTQYF.

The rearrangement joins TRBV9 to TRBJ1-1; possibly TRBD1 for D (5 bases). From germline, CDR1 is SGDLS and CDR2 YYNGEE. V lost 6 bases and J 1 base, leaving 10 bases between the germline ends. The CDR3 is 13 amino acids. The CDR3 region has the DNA TGTGCCAGCAAAAAGGGGACGAACACTGAAGCTTTCTTT. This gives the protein CASKKGTNTEAFF. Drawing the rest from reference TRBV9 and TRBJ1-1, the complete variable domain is DSGVTQTPKHLITATGQRVTLRCSPRSGDLSVYWYQQSLDQGLQFLIQYYNGEERAKGNILERFSAQQFPDLHSELNLSSLELGDSALYFCASKKGTNTEAFFGQGTRLTVV.

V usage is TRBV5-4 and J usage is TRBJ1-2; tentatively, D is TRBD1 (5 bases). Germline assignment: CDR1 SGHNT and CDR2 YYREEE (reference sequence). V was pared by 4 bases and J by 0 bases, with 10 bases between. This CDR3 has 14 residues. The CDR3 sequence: CASSPDRANYGYTF. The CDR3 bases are TGTGCCAGCAGCCCCGACAGAGCTAACTATGGCTACACCTTC.

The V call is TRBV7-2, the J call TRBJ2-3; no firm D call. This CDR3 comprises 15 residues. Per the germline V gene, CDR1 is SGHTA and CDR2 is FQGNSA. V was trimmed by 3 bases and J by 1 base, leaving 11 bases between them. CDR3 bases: TGTGCCAGCAGCTTTTTCGGATCCGGCACAGATACGCAGTATTTT. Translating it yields CASSFFGSGTDTQYF.

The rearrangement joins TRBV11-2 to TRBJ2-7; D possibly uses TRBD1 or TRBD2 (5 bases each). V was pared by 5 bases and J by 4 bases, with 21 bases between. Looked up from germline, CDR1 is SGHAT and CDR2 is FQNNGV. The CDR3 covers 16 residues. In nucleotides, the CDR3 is TGTGCCAGCAGCCCCCGGATGGGGACCCCCCTTTACGAGCAGTACTTC. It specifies CASSPRMGTPLYEQYF. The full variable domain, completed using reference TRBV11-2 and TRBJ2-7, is EAGVAQSPRYKIIEKRQSVAFWCNPISGHATLYWYQQILGQGPKLLIQFQNNGVVDDSQLPKDRFSAERLKGVDSTLKIQPAKLEDSAVYLCASSPRMGTPLYEQYFGPGTRLTVT.